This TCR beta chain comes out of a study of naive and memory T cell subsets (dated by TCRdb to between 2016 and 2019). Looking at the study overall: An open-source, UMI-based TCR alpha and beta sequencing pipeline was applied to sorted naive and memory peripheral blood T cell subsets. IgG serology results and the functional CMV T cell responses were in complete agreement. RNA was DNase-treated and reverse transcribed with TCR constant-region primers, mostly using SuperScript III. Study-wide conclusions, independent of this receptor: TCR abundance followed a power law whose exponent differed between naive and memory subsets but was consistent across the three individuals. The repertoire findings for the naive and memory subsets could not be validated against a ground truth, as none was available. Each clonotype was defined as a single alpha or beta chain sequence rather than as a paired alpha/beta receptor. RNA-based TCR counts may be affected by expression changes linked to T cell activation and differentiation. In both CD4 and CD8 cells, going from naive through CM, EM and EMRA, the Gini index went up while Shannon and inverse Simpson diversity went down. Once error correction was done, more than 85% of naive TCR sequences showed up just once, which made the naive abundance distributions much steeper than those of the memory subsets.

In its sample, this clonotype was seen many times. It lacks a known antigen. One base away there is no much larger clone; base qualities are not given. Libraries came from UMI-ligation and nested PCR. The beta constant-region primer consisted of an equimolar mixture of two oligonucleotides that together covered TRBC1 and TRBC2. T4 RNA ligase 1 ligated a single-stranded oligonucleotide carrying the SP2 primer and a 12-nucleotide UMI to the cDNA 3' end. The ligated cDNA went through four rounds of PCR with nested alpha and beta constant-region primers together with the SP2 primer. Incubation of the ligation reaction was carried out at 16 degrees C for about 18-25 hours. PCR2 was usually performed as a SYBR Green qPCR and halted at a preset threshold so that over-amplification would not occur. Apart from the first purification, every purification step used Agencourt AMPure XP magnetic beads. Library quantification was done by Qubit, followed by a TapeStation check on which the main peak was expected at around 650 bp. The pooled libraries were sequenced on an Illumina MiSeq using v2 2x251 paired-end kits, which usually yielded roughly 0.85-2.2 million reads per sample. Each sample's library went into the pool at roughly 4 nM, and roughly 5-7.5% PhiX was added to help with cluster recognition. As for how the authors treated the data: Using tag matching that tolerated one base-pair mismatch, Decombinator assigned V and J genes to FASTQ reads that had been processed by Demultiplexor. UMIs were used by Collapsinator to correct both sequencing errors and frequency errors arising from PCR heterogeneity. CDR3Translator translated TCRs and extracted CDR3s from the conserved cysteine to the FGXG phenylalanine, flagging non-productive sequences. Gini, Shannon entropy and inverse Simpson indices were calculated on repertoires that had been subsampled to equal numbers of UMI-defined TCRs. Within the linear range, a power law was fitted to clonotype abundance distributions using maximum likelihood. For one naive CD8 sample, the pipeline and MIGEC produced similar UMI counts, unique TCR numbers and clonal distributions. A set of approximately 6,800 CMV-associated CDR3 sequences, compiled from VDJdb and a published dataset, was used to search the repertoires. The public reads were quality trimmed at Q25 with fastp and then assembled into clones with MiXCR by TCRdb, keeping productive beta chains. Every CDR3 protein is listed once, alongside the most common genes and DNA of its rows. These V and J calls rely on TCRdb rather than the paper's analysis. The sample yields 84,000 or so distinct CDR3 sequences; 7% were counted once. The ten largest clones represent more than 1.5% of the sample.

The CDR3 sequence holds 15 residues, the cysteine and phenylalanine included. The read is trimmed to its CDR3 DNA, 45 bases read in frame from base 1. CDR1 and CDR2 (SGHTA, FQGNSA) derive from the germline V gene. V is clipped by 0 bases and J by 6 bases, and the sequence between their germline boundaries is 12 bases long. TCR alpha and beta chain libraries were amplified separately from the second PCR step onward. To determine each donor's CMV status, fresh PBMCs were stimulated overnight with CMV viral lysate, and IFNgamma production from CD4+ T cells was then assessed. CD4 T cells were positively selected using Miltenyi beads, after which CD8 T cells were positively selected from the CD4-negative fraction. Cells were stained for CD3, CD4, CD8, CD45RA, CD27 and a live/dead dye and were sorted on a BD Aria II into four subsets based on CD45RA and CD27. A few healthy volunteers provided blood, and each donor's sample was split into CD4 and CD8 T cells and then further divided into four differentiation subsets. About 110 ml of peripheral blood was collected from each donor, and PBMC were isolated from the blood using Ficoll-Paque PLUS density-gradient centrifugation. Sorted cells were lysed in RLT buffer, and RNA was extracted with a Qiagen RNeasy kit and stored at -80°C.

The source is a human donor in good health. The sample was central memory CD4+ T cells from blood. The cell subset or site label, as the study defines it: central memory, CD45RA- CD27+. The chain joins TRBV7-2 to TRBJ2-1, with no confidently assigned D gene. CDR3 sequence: CASSLAPSYINEQFF. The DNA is TGTGCCAGCAGCTTAGCCCCGAGCTATATCAATGAGCAGTTCTTC. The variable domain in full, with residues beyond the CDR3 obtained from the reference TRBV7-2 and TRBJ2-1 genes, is GAGVSQSPSNKVTEKGKDVELRCDPISGHTALYWYRQSLGQGLEFLIYFQGNSAPDKSGLPSDRFSAERTGGSVSTLTIQRTQQEDSAVYLCASSLAPSYINEQFFGPGTRLTVL.